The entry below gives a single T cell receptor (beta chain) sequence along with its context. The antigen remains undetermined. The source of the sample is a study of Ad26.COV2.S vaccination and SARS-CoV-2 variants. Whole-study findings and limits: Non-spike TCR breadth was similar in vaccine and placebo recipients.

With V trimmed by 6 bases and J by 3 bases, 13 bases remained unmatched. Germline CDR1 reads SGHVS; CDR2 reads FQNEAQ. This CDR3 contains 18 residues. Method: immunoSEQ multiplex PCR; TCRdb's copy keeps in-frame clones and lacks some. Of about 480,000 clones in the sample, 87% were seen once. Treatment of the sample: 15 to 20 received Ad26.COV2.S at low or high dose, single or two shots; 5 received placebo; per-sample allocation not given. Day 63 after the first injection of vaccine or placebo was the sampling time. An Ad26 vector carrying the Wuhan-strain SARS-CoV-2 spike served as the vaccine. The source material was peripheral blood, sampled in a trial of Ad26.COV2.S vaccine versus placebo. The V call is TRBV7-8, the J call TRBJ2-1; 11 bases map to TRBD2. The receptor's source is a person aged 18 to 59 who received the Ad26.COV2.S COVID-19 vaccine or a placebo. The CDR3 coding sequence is TGTGCCAGCAGACGTAAGAGCGGAGGGACTAGCGGCTACAATGAGCAGTTCTTC. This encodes CASRRKSGGTSGYNEQFF.